This record covers a single TCR beta chain. Assay used: immunoSEQ multiplex PCR; TCRdb lists only in-frame clones, some missing. The data show approximately 490,000 clones, roughly 90% seen once. The CDR3 totals 15 residues. With V trimmed by 8 bases and J by 5 bases, 14 bases remained unmatched. Germline V gene data show CDR1 as MNHEY and CDR2 as SVGAGI. The data stem from a study of blood T cell repertoires in COVID-19. Study context: Specimens from acute and convalescent COVID-19 originated in the United States, Italy and Spain.

Clinical histories supplied by participants themselves formed the basis of cohort assignment. The sequence derives from a woman aged 18-29 years who had recovered from COVID-19. The V and J genes are TRBV6-5 and TRBJ2-5, with 7 bases that match TRBD1. Input material: PBMCs or T cells enriched from blood (not recorded which). DNA of the CDR3: TGTGCCAGCCGATTGACAGGGAAGAGTTCGGAGACCCAGTACTTC. This translates into CASRLTGKSSETQYF.